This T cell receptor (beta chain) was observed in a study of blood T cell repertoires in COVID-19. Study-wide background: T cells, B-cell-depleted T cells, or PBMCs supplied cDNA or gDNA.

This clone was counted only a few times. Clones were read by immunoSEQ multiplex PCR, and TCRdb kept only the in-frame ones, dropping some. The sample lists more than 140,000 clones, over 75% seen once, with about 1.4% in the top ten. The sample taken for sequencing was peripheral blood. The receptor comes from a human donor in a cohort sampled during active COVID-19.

The CDR3 region has the DNA TGTGCCAGCAGCCCAATACAATCGACAGGGGACGGAGACTATGGCTACACCTTC. Its translation is CASSPIQSTGDGDYGYTF. The chain is built from TRBV7-3 and TRBJ1-2; 8 bases match TRBD1. With V trimmed by 5 bases and J by 3 bases, 17 bases remained unmatched. The CDR3 runs to 18 residues. Germline loops: CDR1 SGHTA, CDR2 FQGTGA.